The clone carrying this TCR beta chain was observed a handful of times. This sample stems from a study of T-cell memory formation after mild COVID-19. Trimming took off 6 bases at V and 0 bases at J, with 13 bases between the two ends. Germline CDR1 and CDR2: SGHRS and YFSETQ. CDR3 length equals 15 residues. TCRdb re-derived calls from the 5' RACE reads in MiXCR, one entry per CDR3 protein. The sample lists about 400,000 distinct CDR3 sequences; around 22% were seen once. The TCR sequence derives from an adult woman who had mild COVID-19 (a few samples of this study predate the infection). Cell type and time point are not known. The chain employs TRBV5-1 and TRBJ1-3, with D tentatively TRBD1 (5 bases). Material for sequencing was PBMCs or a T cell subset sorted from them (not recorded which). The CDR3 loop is CASTRDRSSGNTIYF. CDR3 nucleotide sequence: TGCGCCAGCACCCGGGACCGGAGCTCTGGAAACACCATATATTTT.